This T cell receptor (beta chain) was recorded in a study of shared clonotypes between healthy human individuals. Background on the study: Used for every donor were three CD4 naive, three CD4 memory, two CD8 naive and one CD8 memory plate. Whole-study results and caveats: Depth was large, yet rarefaction showed that sorted-subset sequencing was incomplete.

Comment on this clone: Its specificity is not known.

The ends were cut back, 0 bases at V and 8 bases at J, with 16 bases in the middle. Per the germline V gene, CDR1 is LGHNT and CDR2 is FRNRAP. The CDR3 runs 15 residues. TCRdb keeps only in-frame clones here, not all; method: immunoSEQ multiplex PCR. The repertoire has 2 million to 2.5 million clones, nearly 97% of them found once; the top ten carry less than 0.15%. This TCR was sampled from a man aged 18 to 30 in good health. This sequence joins TRBV12-5 and TRBJ1-2, with a possible D match to TRBD1 (6 bases). Source material: naive CD4+ T cells sorted from blood. Subset described: CD45RA+ positively selected. The DNA for the CDR3 is TGTGCTAGTGGTTTGGTGTCTCGGGGGGGCCTAGGCTACACCTTC. Protein product: CASGLVSRGGLGYTF.